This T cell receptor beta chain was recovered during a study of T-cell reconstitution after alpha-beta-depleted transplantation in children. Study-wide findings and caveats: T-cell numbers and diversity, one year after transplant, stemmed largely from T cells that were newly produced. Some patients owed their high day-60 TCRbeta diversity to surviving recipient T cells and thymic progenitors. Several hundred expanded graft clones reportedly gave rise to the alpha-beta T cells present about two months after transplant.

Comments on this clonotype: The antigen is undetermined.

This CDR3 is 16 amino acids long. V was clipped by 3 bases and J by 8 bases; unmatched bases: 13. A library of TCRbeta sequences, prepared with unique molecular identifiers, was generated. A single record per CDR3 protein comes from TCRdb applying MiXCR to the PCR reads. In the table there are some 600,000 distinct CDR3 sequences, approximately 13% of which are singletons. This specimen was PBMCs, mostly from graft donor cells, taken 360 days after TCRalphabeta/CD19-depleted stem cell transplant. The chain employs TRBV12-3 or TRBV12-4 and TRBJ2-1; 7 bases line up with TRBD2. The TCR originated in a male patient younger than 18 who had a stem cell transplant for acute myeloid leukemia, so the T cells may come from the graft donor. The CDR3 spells CASSLAQGAGIYEQFF. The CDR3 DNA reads TGTGCCAGCAGTTTGGCCCAGGGAGCGGGAATCTATGAGCAGTTCTTC.